Below, 27 T cell receptor beta chains from the same sample are listed, as sequenced in a study of T-cell reconstitution after alpha-beta-depleted transplantation in children. A TCRbeta library incorporating unique molecular identifiers was prepared. TCRdb reanalysed the PCR reads using MiXCR and keeps one entry per CDR3 protein. The table includes about 340,000 distinct CDR3 sequences, roughly 14% detected once. The sequencing here drew on PBMCs, taken from the stem cell graft. The receptors come from a human donor who donated a stem cell graft to a child with Fanconi anemia.

The chain combines TRBV3-1 with TRBJ2-5, with D possibly matching TRBD1 (5 bases). The CDR3 has 15 amino acids. Germline-derived CDR1 and CDR2 are LGHDT and YNNKEL (reference sequence). Trimming left V 4 bases short and J 4 bases short, with 16 bases between. CDR3 sequence: CASSPPGRRGETQYF. As DNA, the CDR3 is TGTGCCAGCAGCCCCCCAGGGCGGCGCGGAGAGACCCAGTACTTC.

V is TRBV6-2 or TRBV6-3 and J is TRBJ1-1; perhaps TRBD1 as D (6 bases). Trimming removed 8 bases at V and 1 base at J, with 17 bases between. The CDR3 has 15 residues. Germline V gene sequence: CDR1 MNHEY, CDR2 SVGEGT. The CDR3 region is CASRGPSGANTEAFF. CDR3 in DNA: TGTGCCAGCCGAGGACCCTCGGGGGCGAACACTGAAGCTTTCTTT.

This chain uses TRBV11-2 with TRBJ2-5, with TRBD2 matching 7 bases. Germline loops: CDR1 SGHAT, CDR2 FQNNGV. V lost 3 bases to trimming and J lost 3 bases; unmatched junction nucleotides: 7. This CDR3 spans 15 amino acids. CDR3 DNA: TGTGCCAGCAGCTTGCCCTGGACTAGAAAAGAGACCCAGTACTTC. This encodes CASSLPWTRKETQYF.

V is TRBV7-9 and J is TRBJ1-4, with D uncertain. This CDR3 region has 12 residues. Germline-derived CDR1 and CDR2 are SEHNR and FQNEAQ (reference sequence). V lost 3 bases and J lost 4, with 3 bases in between. CDR3 amino acids: CASSFGNEKLFF. The CDR3 DNA follows: TGTGCCAGCAGCTTTGGTAATGAAAAACTGTTTTTT.

The chain employs TRBV10-3 and TRBJ2-3; 7 bases match TRBD2. The germline V gene has CDR1 ENHRY and CDR2 SYGVKD. Trimming removed 9 bases from V and 2 bases from J; junction bases left unmatched: 5. The CDR3 extends over 13 amino acids. DNA of the CDR3: TGTGCCATTCAGCGGGACTCCACAGATACGCAGTATTTT. Its translation: CAIQRDSTDTQYF.

This clonotype was detected a few times. The V call is TRBV9, the J call TRBJ1-6; tentative D call: TRBD1 (6 bases). The CDR3 totals 14 residues. Germline CDR1 and CDR2: SGDLS and YYNGEE. Trimming pared 0 bases from V and 9 bases from J, leaving 10 bases between. CDR3 amino acids: CASSVGDTTSPLHF. The CDR3, as DNA: TGTGCCAGCAGCGTAGGGGACACCACTTCACCCCTCCACTTT. The full variable domain, its missing parts supplied by reference TRBV9 and TRBJ1-6, is DSGVTQTPKHLITATGQRVTLRCSPRSGDLSVYWYQQSLDQGLQFLIQYYNGEERAKGNILERFSAQQFPDLHSELNLSSLELGDSALYFCASSVGDTTSPLHFGNGTRLTVT.

There are many counts of this clonotype. This sequence joins TRBV11-2 and TRBJ1-2, with 10 bases fitting TRBD1. The CDR3 is made up of 16 amino acids. After removal of 7 bases from V and 4 bases from J, the junction contained 12 bases not matched to a gene. Germline assignment: CDR1 SGHAT and CDR2 FQNNGV. CDR3 sequence (DNA): TGTGCCAGCATAGAACGTTCCGGGACAGGGGTCTATGGCTACACCTTC. This sequence encodes CASIERSGTGVYGYTF.

Here the CDR3 DNA reads TGTGCCAGCTCCCTACTCGGGGACAGGGAAGAGACCCAGTACTTC. Translating gives CASSLLGDREETQYF. The chain is built from TRBV18 and TRBJ2-5, with TRBD1 identical over 9 bases. The J segment lost 3 bases and the V segment lost 6 bases, leaving 8 bases of the junction unmatched. CDR3 length equals 15 residues. The germline CDR1 and CDR2 sequences are KGHSH and LQKENI. Supplemented by reference TRBV18 and TRBJ2-5, the full variable domain reads NAGVMQNPRHLVRRRGQEARLRCSPMKGHSHVYWYRQLPEEGLKFMVYLQKENIIDESGMPKERFSAEFPKEGPSILRIQQVVRGDSAAYFCASSLLGDREETQYFGPGTRLLVL.

In this sample, this clonotype turned up a few times. The genes are TRBV11-2 and TRBJ2-3; TRBD2 aligns across 10 bases. CDR3 length: 18 amino acids. V gave up 7 bases and J gave up 1 base; unmatched junction bases: 14. Germline V gene data show CDR1 as SGHAT and CDR2 as FQNNGV. The CDR3 is CASTHSAGGVSGTDTQYF. Written as DNA, the CDR3 is TGTGCCAGCACTCACTCAGCGGGGGGGGTTAGTGGCACAGATACGCAGTATTTT. Supplemented by reference TRBV11-2 and TRBJ2-3, the full variable domain reads EAGVAQSPRYKIIEKRQSVAFWCNPISGHATLYWYQQILGQGPKLLIQFQNNGVVDDSQLPKDRFSAERLKGVDSTLKIQPAKLEDSAVYLCASTHSAGGVSGTDTQYFGPGTRLTVL.

This clonotype was detected ten times or more. The V call is TRBV20-1, the J call TRBJ2-7; 7 bases line up with TRBD2. There are 13 residues in the CDR3. Trimming took 6 bases from V and 2 from J; bases not matched to a gene: 7. Germline V lookup: CDR1 DFQATT, CDR2 SNEGSKA (reference sequence). The CDR3 nucleotides are TGCAGTGCCCCGAGCGGGAAGGCCTACGAGCAGTACTTC. It codes for CSAPSGKAYEQYF.

J is TRBJ2-2 and V is TRBV3-1; no firm D call. The CDR3 totals 16 residues. V lost 0 bases and J 1 base, leaving 9 bases between the germline ends. Germline V CDR1 and CDR2: LGHDT, YNNKEL (reference sequence). DNA for the CDR3: TGTGCCAGCAGCCAAGATTTAGGACGGAACACCGGGGAGCTGTTTTTT. Its translation is CASSQDLGRNTGELFF.

At least ten counts were recorded for this clonotype. The rearrangement joins TRBV6-2 or TRBV6-3 to TRBJ2-5, with a weak D call TRBD1 (6 bases). V lost 8 bases and J lost 1, with 11 bases in between. Germline V gene data show CDR1 as MNHEY and CDR2 as SVGEGT. CDR3 length: 13 residues. The CDR3 DNA sequence: TGTGCCAGCCTAAAGGACAGCCAAGAGACCCAGTACTTC. This codes for CASLKDSQETQYF.

This clonotype was detected a few times. The V call is TRBV7-2, the J call TRBJ2-7; D is tentatively TRBD1 or TRBD2 (5 bases each). Trimming stripped 3 bases from V and 4 bases from J, with 10 bases between. Germline loops: CDR1 SGHTA, CDR2 FQGNSA. The CDR3 spans 13 residues. Here the CDR3 DNA reads TGTGCCAGCAGCTTGGGCAGGGAGTACGAGCAGTACTTC. Amino acids: CASSLGREYEQYF.

This clonotype has at least ten counts. The V call is TRBV4-2, the J call TRBJ2-1; the D gene is possibly TRBD1 (6 bases). CDR3 length: 16 amino acids. Per germline, CDR1 LGHNA and CDR2 YNFKEQ. Trimming removed 2 bases from V and 12 bases from J, with 23 bases in between. Here the CDR3 DNA reads TGTGCCAGCAGCCAACGCCTACCATCGGGTCTCAGGGGGCAGTTCTTC. This gives the protein CASSQRLPSGLRGQFF.

A single count supports this clonotype. V is TRBV30 and J is TRBJ2-7; the D call may be TRBD1 or TRBD2 (5 bases each). This CDR3 is 12 amino acids long. V was shortened by 0 bases and J by 11 bases, with 14 bases between the two germline ends. Per germline, CDR1 GTSNPN and CDR2 SVGIG (reference sequence). In DNA form, the CDR3 reads TGTGCCTGGAGTGTGACGATGGGGGTCAAGTACTTC. The encoded protein is CAWSVTMGVKYF.

This clonotype showed up just a few times. The chain carries TRBV7-8 and TRBJ2-3; 7 positions agree with TRBD1. With V trimmed by 2 bases and J by 5 bases, 10 bases remained unmatched. This CDR3 comprises 16 residues. CDR1 and CDR2 from the germline V gene are SGHVS and FQNEAQ. CDR3 coding DNA: TGTGCCAGCAGCTTATATACAGGGGAATCGAGAGATACGCAGTATTTT. This sequence encodes CASSLYTGESRDTQYF.

This clonotype was observed many times. The J gene is TRBJ2-2, the V gene TRBV5-1, with TRBD1 identical over 8 bases. Germline CDR1 is SGHRS and CDR2 is YFSETQ. The CDR3 spans 17 residues. V was pared by 3 bases and J by 1 base, with 8 bases of the junction left unmatched. The CDR3 DNA reads TGCGCCAGCAGCTCGAGGGTCGGGACAGGGAACACCGGGGAGCTGTTTTTT. It yields the protein CASSSRVGTGNTGELFF.

This clonotype was seen a few times. V usage is TRBV7-2 and J usage is TRBJ1-4; TRBD1 might be the D (5 bases). Germline lookup yields CDR1 SGHTA and CDR2 FQGNSA. V was pared by 5 bases and J by 0 bases, with 16 bases between. The CDR3 covers 17 residues. The CDR3 region is CASSMGPLSSTNEKLFF. In DNA, the CDR3 is TGTGCCAGCAGCATGGGACCCTTGTCCTCAACTAATGAAAAACTGTTTTTT.

This clonotype was seen many times. V usage is TRBV28 and J usage is TRBJ2-5; 7 bases line up with TRBD1. The CDR3 is 14 residues long. V lost 5 bases and J lost 5; bases outside the gene matches: 8. CDR1 and CDR2 from the germline V gene are MDHEN and SYDVKM. CDR3 sequence (DNA): TGTGCCAGCAGTCCTTCGACAGGGTATGAGACCCAGTACTTC. Amino acid sequence: CASSPSTGYETQYF. The full variable domain, completed using reference TRBV28 and TRBJ2-5, is DVKVTQSSRYLVKRTGEKVFLECVQDMDHENMFWYRQDPGLGLRLIYFSYDVKMKEKGDIPEGYSVSREKKERFSLILESASTNQTSMYLCASSPSTGYETQYFGPGTRLLVL.

Here the CDR3 reads CATCWDRSGEAFF. In nucleotides, the CDR3 is TGTGCCACCTGCTGGGACAGGTCGGGCGAAGCTTTCTTT. V usage is TRBV6-2 or TRBV6-3 and J usage is TRBJ1-1; 8 bases agree with TRBD1. The CDR3 loop spans 13 amino acids. With V trimmed by 10 bases and J by 8 bases, 12 bases remained unmatched. Per the germline V gene, CDR1 is MNHEY and CDR2 is SVGEGT.

The V call is TRBV6-2 or TRBV6-3, the J call TRBJ1-5; D uncertain. Looked up from germline, CDR1 is MNHEY and CDR2 is SVGEGT. The CDR3 is 16 residues long. V was trimmed by 0 bases and J by 0 bases, leaving 9 bases between them. The CDR3 sequence: CASSYSSALSNQPQHF. In nucleotides, the CDR3 is TGTGCCAGCAGTTACTCATCAGCCCTTAGCAATCAGCCCCAGCATTTT.

This clonotype was found many times. The rearrangement links TRBV9 to TRBJ1-1; D remains ambiguous. This CDR3 spans 13 amino acids. V was clipped by 0 bases and J by 6 bases, with 9 bases between them. Germline-derived CDR1 and CDR2 are SGDLS and YYNGEE. The CDR3 here is CASSVGVGAEAFF. The CDR3 DNA reads TGTGCCAGCAGCGTAGGTGTGGGCGCTGAAGCTTTCTTT.

The chain combines TRBV3-1 with TRBJ2-5; D is unresolved. Germline V gives CDR1 LGHDT, CDR2 YNNKEL (reference sequence). This CDR3 contains 16 residues. With 1 base removed from V and 0 bases from J, the gap between germline ends came to 12 bases. For the CDR3, the DNA is TGTGCCAGCAGCCAAGCATCCGCAATGTACCAAGAGACCCAGTACTTC. Encoded protein: CASSQASAMYQETQYF.

Many counts were recorded for this clonotype. The chain couples TRBV5-1 to TRBJ2-3; D is possibly TRBD2 (7 bases). This CDR3 comprises 15 residues. The V gene's germline CDR1 is SGHRS and CDR2 YFSETQ. Trimming removed 0 bases at V and 4 bases at J, with 12 bases between. The DNA for the CDR3 is TGCGCCAGCAGCTTGGACGGGGGGCCCCCAGATACGCAGTATTTT. Its translation is CASSLDGGPPDTQYF.

This clonotype was counted many times. The V call is TRBV27, the J call TRBJ2-5; TRBD1 agrees at 7 bases. Trimming removed 0 bases from V and 7 bases from J; junction bases left unmatched: 5. The length of the CDR3 is 14 residues. Per germline, CDR1 MNHEY and CDR2 SMNVEV (reference sequence). In DNA, the CDR3 is TGTGCCAGCAGTTTATCGAGGGGGCAGACGACCCAGTACTTC. It encodes CASSLSRGQTTQYF.

V gene TRBV5-1 combines with J gene TRBJ2-7; 9 positions match TRBD1. The germline CDR1 and CDR2 sequences are SGHRS and YFSETQ. J gave up 4 bases and V 4 bases, and 6 bases lay outside the gene matches. This CDR3 is 14 amino acids long. CDR3 sequence reads: CASSQGTGPYEQYF. CDR3 sequence (DNA): TGCGCCAGCAGCCAAGGGACAGGGCCGTACGAGCAGTACTTC.

The genes are TRBV7-2 and TRBJ2-1; 9 positions match TRBD2. The CDR3 totals 16 residues. Germline V lookup: CDR1 SGHTA, CDR2 FQGNSA. Trimming removed 8 bases from V and 2 bases from J; junction bases left unmatched: 10. The CDR3 DNA sequence: TGTGCCAGCGCGGTTACTAGCGGGTCAGCCTACAATGAGCAGTTCTTC. Protein: CASAVTSGSAYNEQFF.